This section outlines one TCR beta chain sequence together with its context. The antigen is undetermined. Germline is not matched at one junction end, which may reflect a read error. TRB was amplified from approximately 250-480 ng of blood genomic DNA. The sample belongs to a study of T and B cells in COVID-19 patients. About the study: Blood was sampled from COVID-19 patients who were either actively infected or recovered.

From germline, CDR1 is KGHSH and CDR2 LQKENI. The CDR3 contains 14 residues. BIOMED2 TRB-A/B primer pools were used in multiplex TRB PCR. One entry per CDR3 protein, called by TCRdb with MiXCR from the multiplex PCR reads. The sample lists around 11,000 distinct CDR3 sequences, 30% seen once, with approximately 14% in the top ten. The study, taken as a whole, reports: Active COVID-19 showed highly clonal TRB repertoires; recovery showed diversity and richness above healthy donors. Symptomatic-phase blood samples from mildly ill patients and early samples from severe cases were scarce. There were more than 2,000 TCR clusters exclusive to the recovered cohort, around 32 with low generation probability.

The specimen was blood. The gene calls are TRBV18 and TRBJ1-4, with D tentatively TRBD1 (6 bases). The receptor was isolated from a human donor with active COVID-19. The CDR3 bases are TGTGCCAACTCACATACAGGGTTGAATGAAAAACTGTTTTTT. Its translation is CANSHTGLNEKLFF.